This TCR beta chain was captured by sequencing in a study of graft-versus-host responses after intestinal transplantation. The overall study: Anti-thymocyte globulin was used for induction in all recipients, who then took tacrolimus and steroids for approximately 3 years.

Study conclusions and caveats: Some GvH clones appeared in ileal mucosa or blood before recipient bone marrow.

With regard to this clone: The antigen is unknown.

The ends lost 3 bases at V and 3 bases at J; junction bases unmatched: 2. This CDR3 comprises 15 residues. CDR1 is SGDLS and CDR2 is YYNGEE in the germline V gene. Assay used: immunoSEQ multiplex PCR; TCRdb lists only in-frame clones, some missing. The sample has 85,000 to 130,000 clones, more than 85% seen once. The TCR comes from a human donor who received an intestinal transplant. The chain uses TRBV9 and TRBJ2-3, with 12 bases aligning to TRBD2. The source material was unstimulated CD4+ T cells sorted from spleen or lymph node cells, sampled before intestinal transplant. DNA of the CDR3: TGTGCCAGCAGCGCGACTAGCGGGAGTACAGATACGCAGTATTTT. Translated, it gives CASSATSGSTDTQYF. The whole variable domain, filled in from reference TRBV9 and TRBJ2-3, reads DSGVTQTPKHLITATGQRVTLRCSPRSGDLSVYWYQQSLDQGLQFLIQYYNGEERAKGNILERFSAQQFPDLHSELNLSSLELGDSALYFCASSATSGSTDTQYFGPGTRLTVL.